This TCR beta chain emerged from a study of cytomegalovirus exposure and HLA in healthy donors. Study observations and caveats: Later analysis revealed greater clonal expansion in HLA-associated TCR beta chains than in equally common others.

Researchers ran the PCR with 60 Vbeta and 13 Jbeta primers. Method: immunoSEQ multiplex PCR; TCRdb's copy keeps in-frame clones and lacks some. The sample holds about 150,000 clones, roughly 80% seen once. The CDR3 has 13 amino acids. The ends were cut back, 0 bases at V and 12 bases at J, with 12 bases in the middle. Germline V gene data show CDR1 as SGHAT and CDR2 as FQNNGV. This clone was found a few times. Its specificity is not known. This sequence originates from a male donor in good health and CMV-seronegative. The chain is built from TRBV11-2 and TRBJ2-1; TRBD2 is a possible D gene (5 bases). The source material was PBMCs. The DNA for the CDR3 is TGTGCCAGCAGCTTAGAGACTACCGGGTCGCAGTTCTTC. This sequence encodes CASSLETTGSQFF.